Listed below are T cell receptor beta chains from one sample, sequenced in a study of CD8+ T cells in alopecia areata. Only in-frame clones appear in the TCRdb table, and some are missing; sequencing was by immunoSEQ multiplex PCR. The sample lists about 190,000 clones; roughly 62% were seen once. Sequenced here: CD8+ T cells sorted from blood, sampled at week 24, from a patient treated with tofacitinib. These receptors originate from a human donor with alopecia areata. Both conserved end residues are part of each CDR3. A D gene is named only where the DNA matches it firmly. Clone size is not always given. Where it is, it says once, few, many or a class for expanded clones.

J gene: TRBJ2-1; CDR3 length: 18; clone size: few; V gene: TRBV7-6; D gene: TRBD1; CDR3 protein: CASSAGTGKGSSYNEQFF; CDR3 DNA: TGTGCCAGCAGCGCCGGGACAGGGAAGGGGAGCTCCTACAATGAGCAGTTCTTC
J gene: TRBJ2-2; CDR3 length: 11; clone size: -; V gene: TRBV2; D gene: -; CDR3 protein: CASMGAGELFF; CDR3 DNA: TGTGCCAGCATGGGGGCCGGGGAGCTGTTTTTT
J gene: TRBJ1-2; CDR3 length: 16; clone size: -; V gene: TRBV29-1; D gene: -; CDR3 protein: CSVEARAEREVDGYTF; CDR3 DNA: TGCAGCGTTGAGGCTAGGGCTGAGAGGGAGGTAGATGGCTACACCTTC
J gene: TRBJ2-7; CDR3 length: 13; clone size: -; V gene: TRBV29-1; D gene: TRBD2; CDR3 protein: CSAKTSEIYEQYF; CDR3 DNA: TGCAGCGCAAAGACTAGCGAGATCTACGAGCAGTACTTC
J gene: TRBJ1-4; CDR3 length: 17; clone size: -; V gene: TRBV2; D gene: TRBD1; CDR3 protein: CASSKSRPTGINEKLFF; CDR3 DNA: TGTGCCAGCAGCAAATCAAGACCGACAGGGATAAATGAAAAACTGTTTTTT
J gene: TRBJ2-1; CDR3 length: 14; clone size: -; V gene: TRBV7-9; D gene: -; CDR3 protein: CASSSPGWPNEQFF; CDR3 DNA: TGTGCCAGCAGCTCCCCCGGTTGGCCCAATGAGCAGTTCTTC
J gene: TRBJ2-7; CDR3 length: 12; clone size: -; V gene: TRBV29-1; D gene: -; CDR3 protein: CSVEGRGYEQYF; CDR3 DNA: TGCAGCGTTGAGGGACGGGGGTACGAGCAGTACTTC
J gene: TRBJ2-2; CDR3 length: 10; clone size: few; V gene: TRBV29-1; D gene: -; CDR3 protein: CSVNSGELFF; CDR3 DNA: TGCAGCGTTAACTCCGGGGAGCTGTTTTTT
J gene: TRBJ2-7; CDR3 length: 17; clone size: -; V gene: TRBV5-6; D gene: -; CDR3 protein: CASSIRIGGQRSYEQYF; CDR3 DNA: TGTGCCAGCAGTATACGTATCGGCGGACAGCGATCCTACGAGCAGTACTTC
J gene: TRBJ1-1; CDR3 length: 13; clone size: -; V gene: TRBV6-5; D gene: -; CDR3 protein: CASRPRGNTEAFF; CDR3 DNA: TGTGCCAGCAGGCCCCGGGGCAACACTGAAGCTTTCTTT
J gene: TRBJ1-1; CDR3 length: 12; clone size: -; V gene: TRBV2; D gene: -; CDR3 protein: CARSTGRAFAFF; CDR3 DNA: TGTGCCAGGTCTACAGGGCGGGCCTTTGCTTTCTTT
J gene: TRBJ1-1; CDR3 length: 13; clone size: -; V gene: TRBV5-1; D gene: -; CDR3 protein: CASSLIVNTEAFF; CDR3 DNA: TGCGCCAGCAGCTTGATAGTGAACACTGAAGCTTTCTTT
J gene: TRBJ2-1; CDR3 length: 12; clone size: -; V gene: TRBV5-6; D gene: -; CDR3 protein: CATLRGGNEQFF; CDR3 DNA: TGTGCCACCCTGAGAGGGGGCAATGAGCAGTTCTTC
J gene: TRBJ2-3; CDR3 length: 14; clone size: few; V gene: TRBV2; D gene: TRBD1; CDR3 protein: CASSSLTGADTQYF; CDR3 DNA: TGTGCCAGCAGTTCTCTCACAGGGGCAGATACGCAGTATTTT
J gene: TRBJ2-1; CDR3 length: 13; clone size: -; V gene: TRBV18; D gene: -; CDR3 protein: CASSPPWGSEQFF; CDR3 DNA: TGTGCCAGCTCACCACCGTGGGGTTCCGAGCAGTTCTTC
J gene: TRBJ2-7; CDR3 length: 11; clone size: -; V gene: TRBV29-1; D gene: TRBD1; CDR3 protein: CSVVGDSEQYF; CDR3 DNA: TGCAGCGTTGTTGGGGACAGCGAGCAGTACTTC
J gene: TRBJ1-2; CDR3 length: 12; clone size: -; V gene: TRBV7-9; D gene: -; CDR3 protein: CASSFNPYGYTF; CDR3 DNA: TGTGCCAGCAGCTTCAACCCCTATGGCTACACCTTC
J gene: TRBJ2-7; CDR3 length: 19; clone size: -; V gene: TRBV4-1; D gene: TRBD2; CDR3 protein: CASSQGPASGGATDYEQYF; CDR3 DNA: TGCGCCAGCAGCCAAGGGCCAGCTAGCGGGGGGGCCACGGACTACGAGCAGTACTTC
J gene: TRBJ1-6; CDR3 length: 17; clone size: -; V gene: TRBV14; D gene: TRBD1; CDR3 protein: CASSLATGDRAVSPLHF; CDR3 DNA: TGTGCCAGCAGCCTAGCCACCGGGGACAGGGCGGTCTCACCCCTCCACTTT
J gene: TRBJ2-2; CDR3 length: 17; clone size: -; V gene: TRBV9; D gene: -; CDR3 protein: CASSNPRGSGNTGELFF; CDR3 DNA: TGTGCCAGCAGCAACCCGCGAGGATCGGGCAACACCGGGGAGCTGTTTTTT
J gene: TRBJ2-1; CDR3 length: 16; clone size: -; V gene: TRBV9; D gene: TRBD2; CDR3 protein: CASSGPNPGGPNEQFF; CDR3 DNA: TGTGCCAGTTCAGGACCAAACCCGGGGGGGCCCAATGAGCAGTTCTTC
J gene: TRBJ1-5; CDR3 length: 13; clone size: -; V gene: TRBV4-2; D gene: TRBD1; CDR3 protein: CASSGTVNQPQHF; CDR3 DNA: TGTGCCAGCAGCGGGACAGTAAATCAGCCCCAGCATTTT
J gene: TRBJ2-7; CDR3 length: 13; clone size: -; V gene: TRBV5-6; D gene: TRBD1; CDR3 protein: CASSWDRGYEQYF; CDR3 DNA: TGTGCCAGCAGTTGGGACAGGGGCTACGAGCAGTACTTC
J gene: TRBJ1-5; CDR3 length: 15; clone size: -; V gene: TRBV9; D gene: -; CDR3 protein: CASSKYGTAAQPQHF; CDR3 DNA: TGTGCCAGCAGCAAATACGGGACGGCCGCTCAGCCCCAGCATTTT
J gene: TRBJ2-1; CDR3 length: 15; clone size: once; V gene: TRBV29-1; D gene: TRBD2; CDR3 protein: CSVPLAGANYNEQFF; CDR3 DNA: TGCAGCGTTCCCTTAGCGGGGGCAAACTACAATGAGCAGTTCTTC